This T cell receptor (beta chain) is drawn from a study of blood T cell repertoires in COVID-19. As for the study in general: The United States, Italy and Spain were the sources of the acute and convalescent COVID-19 samples.

Germline lookup yields CDR1 KGHDR and CDR2 SFDVKD. Trimming at V came to 4 bases and at J to 6 bases, leaving 7 bases not matched to a gene. CDR3 size: 14 residues. Original data processing: Estimated nucleated cell counts came from reference gene primer amplification. Produced via immunoSEQ multiplex PCR; TCRdb's table is partial and in-frame only. Clone size and V and J calls were adopted from that table, with D and trimming inferred from the DNA. This table holds 150,000 to 200,000 clones, about 82% found once. V gene TRBV24-1 combines with J gene TRBJ1-2, with TRBD1 identical over 7 bases. The sequence came from a woman in her thirties with acute or convalescent COVID-19. The sequenced material came from peripheral blood. The CDR3 DNA follows: TGTGCCACCAGTGACCCGGACAGGCGGGATGGCTACACCTTC. The encoded protein is CATSDPDRRDGYTF.